The 28 T cell receptor beta chains reported below all come from one sample, sequenced in a study of human T cells and chemical hapten exposure. Described time point: patch test 2, 6 weeks after DPC sensitization. Treatment: therapeutic diphenylcyclopropenone sensitization with weekly scalp DPC. It was unfractionated whole blood from which total RNA was extracted. TCRdb ran MiXCR on the RACE reads and lists one entry per CDR3 protein. The sample holds 35,000 to 50,000 distinct CDR3 sequences, roughly a tenth seen once. The material sequenced was whole blood, taken in connection with sensitization to the hapten diphenylcyclopropenone (DPC). These receptors were obtained from a young woman with alopecia areata. Some clones in this sample may be carry-over from other donors' samples.

This chain uses TRBV7-8 with TRBJ2-3; D gene ambiguous. This CDR3 spans 12 amino acids. V was clipped by 1 base and J by 4 bases, with 3 bases between them. Germline CDR1 is SGHVS and CDR2 is FQNEAQ. This CDR3 reads CASSLVPDTQYF. CDR3 coding DNA: TGTGCCAGCAGCTTAGTCCCAGATACGCAGTATTTT. Full variable domain (missing parts from reference TRBV7-8 and TRBJ2-3): GAGVSQSPRYKVAKRGQDVALRCDPISGHVSLFWYQQALGQGPEFLTYFQNEAQLDKSGLPSDRFFAERPEGSVSTLKIQRTQQEDSAVYLCASSLVPDTQYFGPGTRLTVL.

This clonotype came up a few times. CDR3 bases: TGCGCCAGCGGATCAACAGGGAGTGGCTACACCTTC. It codes for CASGSTGSGYTF. The chain couples TRBV5-1 to TRBJ1-2; maybe TRBD1 (6 bases). Trimming removed 7 bases at V and 7 bases at J, with 14 bases between. Germline V lookup: CDR1 SGHRS, CDR2 YFSETQ. The CDR3 is made up of 12 amino acids.

The CDR3 loop reads CASTALPRAGELFF. The CDR3 region has the DNA TGCGCCAGCACGGCCCTACCCCGCGCCGGGGAGCTGTTTTTT. V and J are TRBV10-2 and TRBJ2-2; the D is unclear. V dropped 7 bases and J dropped 6 bases, with 15 bases sitting between them. Germline V gene lookup returns CDR1 WSHSY and CDR2 SAAADI. This CDR3 is 14 amino acids long.

This clonotype was seen ten or more times. The CDR3 bases are TGCAGCGTCAGACAGGGAAACGACGAGCAGTACTTC. It specifies CSVRQGNDEQYF. The chain couples TRBV29-1 to TRBJ2-7, with 7 bases fitting TRBD1. The CDR3 totals 12 residues. Per germline, CDR1 SQVTM and CDR2 ANQGSEA. V was clipped by 6 bases and J by 5 bases; unmatched bases: 7.

This chain links TRBV28 with TRBJ2-4, with 7 bases lining up with TRBD1. V lost 3 bases, J lost 6 bases, and 11 bases stayed unmatched. The CDR3 extends over 16 amino acids. Germline V gene lookup returns CDR1 MDHEN and CDR2 SYDVKM. CDR3: CASSLAIDREANIQYF. The CDR3 coding sequence is TGTGCCAGCAGTTTGGCCATAGACAGGGAAGCAAACATTCAGTACTTC.

This clonotype was counted ten times or more. The V gene is TRBV5-1, the J gene TRBJ2-2; D unresolved. Trimming stripped 2 bases from V and 0 bases from J, with 8 bases between. The CDR3 totals 15 residues. The germline V gene encodes CDR1 SGHRS and CDR2 YFSETQ. The CDR3 is CASSLLATNTGELFF. In DNA form, the CDR3 reads TGCGCCAGCAGCTTATTGGCTACGAACACCGGGGAGCTGTTTTTT.

This clonotype showed up just a few times. The V and J genes are TRBV7-3 and TRBJ2-6; no reliable D call. The CDR3 has 16 residues. In germline, CDR1 is SGHTA, CDR2 FQGTGA. The V end lost 3 bases, the J end lost 3 bases, and 12 bases lay between the germline ends. CDR3 coding DNA: TGTGCCAGCAGCTTGGAAGACCTCGGTGGGGCCAACGTCCTGACTTTC. This codes for CASSLEDLGGANVLTF.

This clonotype was found a few times. The chain links TRBV28 to TRBJ2-3; D is possibly TRBD1 (6 bases). The CDR3 runs 17 residues. The germline CDR1 and CDR2 sequences are MDHEN and SYDVKM. With 5 bases removed from V and 3 bases from J, the gap between germline ends came to 21 bases. The CDR3 nucleotides read TGTGCCAGCAGTCAACGGACAGCCGGAGGTGGGACAGATACGCAGTATTTT. Protein product: CASSQRTAGGGTDTQYF.

There are many counts of this clonotype. The chain combines TRBV4-3 with TRBJ1-2; weak D call: TRBD1 (5 bases). Trimming pared 1 base from V and 2 bases from J, leaving 8 bases between. The CDR3 runs 14 residues. Germline CDR1 LGHNA, CDR2 YSLEER. CDR3 nucleotides: TGCGCCAGCAGCCAAGTTGGGGCGAACTATGGCTACACCTTC. Translation: CASSQVGANYGYTF.

This clonotype was recorded at least ten times. The rearrangement joins TRBV6-6 to TRBJ1-2, with D possibly being TRBD1 (6 bases). Deletions cut 5 bases from V and 5 bases from J, with 9 bases between. Germline V lookup: CDR1 MNHNY, CDR2 SVGAGI (reference sequence). This CDR3 spans 12 amino acids. The CDR3: CASSTTGYGYTF. The CDR3 DNA sequence: TGTGCCAGCAGTACGACAGGTTATGGCTACACCTTC.

V usage is TRBV4-2 and J usage is TRBJ2-7, with D possibly TRBD2 on 5 matching bases. CDR1 and CDR2 (germline): LGHNA, YNFKEQ. With 1 base removed from V and 1 base from J, the gap between germline ends came to 8 bases. The CDR3 is 14 amino acids. CDR3 amino acids: CASSQAGKSYEQYF. As DNA, the CDR3 is TGTGCCAGCAGCCAAGCCGGGAAATCCTACGAGCAGTACTTC.

The table lists this clonotype with many counts. The CDR3 is CASGGLYTGELFF. The CDR3 DNA is TGTGCCAGCGGGGGGTTATACACCGGGGAGCTGTTTTTT. V gene TRBV6-6 combines with J gene TRBJ2-2, with D maybe TRBD2 (6 bases). CDR1 and CDR2 (germline): MNHNY, SVGAGI (reference sequence). The V gene lost 8 bases and the J gene lost 3 bases, with 10 bases spanning the gap. The CDR3 runs 13 residues.

In this sample, this clonotype turned up a few times. The chain joins TRBV11-2 to TRBJ2-7; no clear D gene. This CDR3 spans 15 amino acids. The V end was cut by 5 bases, the J end by 4 bases, with 18 bases between. From germline, CDR1 is SGHAT and CDR2 FQNNGV. CDR3 sequence reads: CASSPPRQEWYEQYF. The CDR3, as DNA: TGTGCCAGCAGCCCCCCTCGGCAGGAATGGTACGAGCAGTACTTC.

This clonotype occurred many times. The chain links TRBV4-1 to TRBJ1-5; a possible D gene is TRBD1 (6 bases). Germline V CDR1 and CDR2: MGHRA, YSYEKL. This CDR3 spans 13 amino acids. With 0 bases removed from V and 9 bases from J, the gap between germline ends came to 9 bases. The CDR3 region is CASSQDQGGPQHF. The CDR3 nucleotides are TGCGCCAGCAGCCAAGATCAAGGGGGGCCCCAGCATTTT.

The gene calls are TRBV5-1 and TRBJ2-1, with D possibly being TRBD2 (6 bases). This CDR3 is 17 amino acids long. The V end lost 4 bases, the J end lost 0 bases, and 17 bases lay between the germline ends. CDR1 SGHRS and CDR2 YFSETQ come from the germline V gene. CDR3: CASSRRGFQFSYNEQFF. The CDR3 DNA is TGCGCCAGCAGCCGCCGGGGGTTTCAATTCTCCTACAATGAGCAGTTCTTC.

This clonotype was observed at least ten times. The CDR3 loop is CAWSVLQGNEQFF. The CDR3 DNA is TGTGCCTGGAGTGTGTTACAGGGGAATGAGCAGTTCTTC. The rearrangement uses TRBV30 and TRBJ2-1, with 7 bases lining up with TRBD1. Germline lookup yields CDR1 GTSNPN and CDR2 SVGIG (reference sequence). Trimming removed 0 bases from V and 7 bases from J; junction bases left unmatched: 3. CDR3 length: 13 amino acids.

CDR3 region: CASSSLPDTQYF. CDR3 sequence (DNA): TGTGCCAGCAGTTCCCTGCCCGATACGCAGTATTTT. The gene calls are TRBV28 and TRBJ2-3; D unclear. Germline CDR1 reads MDHEN; CDR2 reads SYDVKM. The germline V and J ends were trimmed by 4 bases and 6 bases, with 8 bases remaining between them. The CDR3 runs to 12 residues.

V gene TRBV29-1 combines with J gene TRBJ2-7; 9 bases agree with TRBD1. Trimming took 7 bases from V and 5 from J; bases not matched to a gene: 6. Germline CDR1 SQVTM, CDR2 ANQGSEA. The CDR3 loop spans 12 amino acids. The CDR3 sequence: CSGRTGVDEQYF. The CDR3 DNA reads as TGCAGCGGGAGGACAGGGGTCGACGAGCAGTACTTC.

This clonotype was counted a few times. This rearrangement joins TRBV12-3 or TRBV12-4 to TRBJ1-1; TRBD1 is a possible D gene (6 bases). Trimming removed 2 bases at V and 0 bases at J, with 7 bases between. The CDR3 consists of 14 residues. This chain's CDR3 is CASSLRDMNTEAFF. CDR3 nucleotide sequence: TGTGCCAGCAGTTTACGGGACATGAACACTGAAGCTTTCTTT.

This clonotype was detected ten times or more. V is TRBV28 and J is TRBJ2-4; D possibly corresponds to TRBD2 (5 bases). Trimming took 8 bases from V and 4 from J, leaving 24 bases between them. The germline V gene has CDR1 MDHEN and CDR2 SYDVKM. CDR3 size: 17 residues. The CDR3 DNA follows: TGTGCCAGCCGTGGGGTAGAGGCACCCGGGGTTAAAAACATTCAGTACTTC. Protein product: CASRGVEAPGVKNIQYF.

The rearrangement uses TRBV5-1 and TRBJ2-5; D not certain. V lost 0 bases, J lost 3 bases, and 6 bases lay in between. Germline V gene lookup returns CDR1 SGHRS and CDR2 YFSETQ. CDR3 length equals 13 residues. This CDR3 reads CASSLDQEETQYF. The CDR3 bases are TGCGCCAGCAGCTTGGATCAGGAAGAGACCCAGTACTTC.

V and J are TRBV7-2 and TRBJ1-2, with TRBD1 as a possible D gene (6 bases). V was trimmed by 5 bases and J by 7 bases, leaving 14 bases between them. Germline V CDR1 and CDR2: SGHTA, FQGNSA. The CDR3 extends over 13 amino acids. CDR3 sequence reads: CASSQNRAIGYTF. The CDR3 coding sequence is TGTGCCAGCAGCCAGAACAGGGCAATTGGCTACACCTTC.

This clonotype has a handful of counts. The chain links TRBV20-1 to TRBJ2-7, with 14 bases matching TRBD2. Germline V gene data show CDR1 as DFQATT and CDR2 as SNEGSKA (reference sequence). The junction had 1 base not matched to a gene; V was cut back by 0 bases and J by 6 bases. The CDR3 totals 14 residues. In nucleotides, the CDR3 is TGCAGTGCTAGAGAGACTAGCGGGGGGGGCGAGCAGTACTTC. Translating gives CSARETSGGGEQYF.

The chain recombines TRBV19 with TRBJ2-5; D unclear. The CDR3 loop spans 14 amino acids. CDR1 is LNHDA and CDR2 is SQIVND in the germline V gene (reference sequence). V shed 0 bases and J shed 4 bases, with 9 bases lying between them. This CDR3 is CASSIDGDGETQYF. In nucleotides, the CDR3 is TGTGCCAGTAGTATAGACGGTGACGGAGAGACCCAGTACTTC.

A few counts support this clonotype. The rearrangement uses TRBV4-3 and TRBJ2-5, with TRBD2 identical over 8 bases. Unmatched junction bases numbered 7, after V lost 0 bases and J lost 4 bases. The germline gives CDR1 LGHNA, CDR2 YSLEER. CDR3 length: 16 residues. The CDR3 protein is CASSQEGGGPLETQYF. In DNA, the CDR3 is TGCGCCAGCAGCCAAGAGGGCGGGGGGCCTTTAGAGACCCAGTACTTC.

This clonotype was seen a handful of times. J is TRBJ2-3 and V is TRBV29-1; D perhaps matches TRBD1 (5 bases). The CDR3 totals 14 residues. Germline V gene lookup returns CDR1 SQVTM and CDR2 ANQGSEA. Deletions cut 2 bases from V and 1 base from J, with 10 bases between. The CDR3 here is CSVEPGSRTDTQYF. The CDR3 DNA reads TGCAGCGTTGAACCAGGGTCTCGCACAGATACGCAGTATTTT.

This clonotype has a count of ten or more. The rearrangement uses TRBV6-5 and TRBJ1-5, with D uncertain. This CDR3 has 13 amino acids. The V gene's germline CDR1 is MNHEY and CDR2 SVGAGI. V was shortened by 6 bases and J by 0 bases, with 6 bases between the two germline ends. The DNA of the CDR3 is TGTGCCAGCAGCTTAGATAGCAATCAGCCCCAGCATTTT. This translates into CASSLDSNQPQHF.

This clonotype was recorded at least ten times. This chain uses TRBV7-2 with TRBJ2-2; 7 bases line up with TRBD1. Trimming took 3 bases from V and 0 from J; bases not matched to a gene: 1. CDR3 length: 15 amino acids. CDR1 SGHTA and CDR2 FQGNSA come from the germline V gene. CDR3 sequence reads: CASSFDRANTGELFF. The CDR3 coding sequence is TGTGCCAGCAGCTTCGACAGGGCGAACACCGGGGAGCTGTTTTTT.